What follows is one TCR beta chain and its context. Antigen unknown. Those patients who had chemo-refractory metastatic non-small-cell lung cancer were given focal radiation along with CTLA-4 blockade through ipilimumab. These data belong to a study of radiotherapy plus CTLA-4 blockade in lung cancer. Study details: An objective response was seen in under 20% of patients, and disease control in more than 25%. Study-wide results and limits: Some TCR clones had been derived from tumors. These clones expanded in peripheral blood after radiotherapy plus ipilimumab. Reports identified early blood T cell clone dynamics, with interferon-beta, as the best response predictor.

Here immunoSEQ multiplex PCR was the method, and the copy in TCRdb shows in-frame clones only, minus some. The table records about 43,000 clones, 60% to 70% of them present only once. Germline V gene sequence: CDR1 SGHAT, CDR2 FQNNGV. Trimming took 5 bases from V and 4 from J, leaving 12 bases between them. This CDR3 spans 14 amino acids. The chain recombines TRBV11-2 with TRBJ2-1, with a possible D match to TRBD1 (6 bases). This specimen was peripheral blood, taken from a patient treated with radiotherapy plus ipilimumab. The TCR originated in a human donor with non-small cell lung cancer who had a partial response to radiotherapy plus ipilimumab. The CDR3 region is CASSRRGMYNEQFF. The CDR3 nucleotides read TGTGCCAGCAGCAGAAGGGGGATGTACAATGAGCAGTTCTTC.